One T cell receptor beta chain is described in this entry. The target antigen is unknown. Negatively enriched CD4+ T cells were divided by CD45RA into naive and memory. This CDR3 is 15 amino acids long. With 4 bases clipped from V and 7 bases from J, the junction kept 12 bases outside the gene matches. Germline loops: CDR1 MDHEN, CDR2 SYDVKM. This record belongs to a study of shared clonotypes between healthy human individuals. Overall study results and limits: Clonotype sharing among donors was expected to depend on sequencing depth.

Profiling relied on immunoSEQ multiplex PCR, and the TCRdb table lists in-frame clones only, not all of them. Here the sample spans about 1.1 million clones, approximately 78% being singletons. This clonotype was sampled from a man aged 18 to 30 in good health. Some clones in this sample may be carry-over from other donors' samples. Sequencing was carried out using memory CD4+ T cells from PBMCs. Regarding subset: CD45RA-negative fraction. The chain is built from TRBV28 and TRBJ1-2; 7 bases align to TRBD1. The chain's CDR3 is CASSSQGGGHAGYTF. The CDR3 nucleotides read TGTGCCAGCAGTTCCCAAGGGGGCGGTCATGCTGGCTACACCTTC.